What follows describes a single T cell receptor beta chain. What it binds is unknown. Breast cancer patients provided tissue from their axillary draining lymph nodes. The entry originates in a study of breast tumors, draining lymph nodes, adjacent tissues. MiXCR, applied by TCRdb to the multiplex PCR reads, yields one record per CDR3 protein. The profile shows over 250,000 distinct CDR3 sequences, around 30% of them singletons. Broader study findings: Tumor repertoires ranked between lymph nodes and nontumor tissue in diversity, with V and J gene preferences. Findings are consistent with lymph node origin and intratumoral expansion of most tumor T cells.

Looked up from germline, CDR1 is MDHEN and CDR2 is SYDVKM. CDR3 length: 15 residues. Germline trimming cut 5 bases from V and 8 bases from J; bases unmatched to any gene: 11. This sequence originates from a female donor with breast cancer. Some clones in this sample may be carry-over from other donors' samples. The material sequenced was axillary lymph node tissue. This chain links TRBV28 with TRBJ1-4, with TRBD1 identical over 7 bases. CDR3 sequence: CASSTQTGRGEKLFF. The CDR3, as DNA: TGTGCCAGCAGTACCCAGACAGGGAGAGGGGAAAAACTGTTTTTT.